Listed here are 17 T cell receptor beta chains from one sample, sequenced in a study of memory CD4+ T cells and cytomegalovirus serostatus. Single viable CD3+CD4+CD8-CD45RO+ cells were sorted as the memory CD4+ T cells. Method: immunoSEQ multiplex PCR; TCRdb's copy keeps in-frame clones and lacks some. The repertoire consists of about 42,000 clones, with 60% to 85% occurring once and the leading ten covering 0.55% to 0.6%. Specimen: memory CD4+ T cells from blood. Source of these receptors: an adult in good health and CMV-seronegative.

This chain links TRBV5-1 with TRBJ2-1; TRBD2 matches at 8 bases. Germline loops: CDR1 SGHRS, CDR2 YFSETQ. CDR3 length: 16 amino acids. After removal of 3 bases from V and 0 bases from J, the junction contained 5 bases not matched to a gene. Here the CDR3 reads CASSSQGTSSYNEQFF. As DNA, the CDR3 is TGCGCCAGCAGCTCTCAGGGGACTAGCTCCTACAATGAGCAGTTCTTC.

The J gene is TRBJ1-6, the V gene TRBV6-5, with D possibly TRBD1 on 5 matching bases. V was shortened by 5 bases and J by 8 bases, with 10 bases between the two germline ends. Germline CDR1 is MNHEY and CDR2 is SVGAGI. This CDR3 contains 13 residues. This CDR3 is CASSAIRDSPLHF. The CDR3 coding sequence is TGTGCCAGCAGTGCGATCAGGGATTCACCCCTCCACTTT.

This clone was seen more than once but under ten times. In nucleotides, the CDR3 is TGTGCCAGCAGCTTACTCAGGGACCGTGGCGGTTTGGAACTGTTTTTT. Translating it yields CASSLLRDRGGLELFF. This chain connects TRBV5-6 to TRBJ1-4; D may be TRBD1 (5 bases). The CDR3 spans 16 residues. Trimming pared 2 bases from V and 12 bases from J, leaving 23 bases between. CDR1 and CDR2 from the germline V gene are SGHDT and YYEEEE.

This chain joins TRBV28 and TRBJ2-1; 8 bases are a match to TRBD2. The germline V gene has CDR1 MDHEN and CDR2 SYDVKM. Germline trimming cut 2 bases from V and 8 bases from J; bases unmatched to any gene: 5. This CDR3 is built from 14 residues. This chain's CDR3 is CASSLRRGADEQFF. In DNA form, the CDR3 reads TGTGCCAGCAGTTTAAGGCGGGGGGCCGATGAGCAGTTCTTC.

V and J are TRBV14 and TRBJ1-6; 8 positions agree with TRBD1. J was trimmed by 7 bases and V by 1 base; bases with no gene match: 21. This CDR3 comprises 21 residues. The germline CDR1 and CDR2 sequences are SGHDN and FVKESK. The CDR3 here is CASSQGFRARQGKNKNSPLHF. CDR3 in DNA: TGTGCCAGCAGCCAAGGGTTTCGGGCCCGACAGGGGAAAAACAAAAATTCACCCCTCCACTTT.

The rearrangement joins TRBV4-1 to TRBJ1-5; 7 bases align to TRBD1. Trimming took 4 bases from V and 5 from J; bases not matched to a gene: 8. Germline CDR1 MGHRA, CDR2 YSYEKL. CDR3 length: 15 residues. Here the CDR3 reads CASSRQSRGDQPQHF. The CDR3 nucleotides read TGCGCCAGCAGCCGACAGAGCAGGGGGGATCAGCCCCAGCATTTT.

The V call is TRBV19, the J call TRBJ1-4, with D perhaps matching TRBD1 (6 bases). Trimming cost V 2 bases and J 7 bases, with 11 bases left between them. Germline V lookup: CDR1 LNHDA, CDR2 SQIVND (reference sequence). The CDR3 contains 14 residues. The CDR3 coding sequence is TGTGCCAGTAGTATATCGGCAGGGGTTGAAAAACTGTTTTTT. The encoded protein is CASSISAGVEKLFF. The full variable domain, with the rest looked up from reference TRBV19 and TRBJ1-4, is DGGITQSPKYLFRKEGQNVTLSCEQNLNHDAMYWYRQDPGQGLRLIYYSQIVNDFQKGDIAEGYSVSREKKESFPLTVTSAQKNPTAFYLCASSISAGVEKLFFGSGTQLSVL.

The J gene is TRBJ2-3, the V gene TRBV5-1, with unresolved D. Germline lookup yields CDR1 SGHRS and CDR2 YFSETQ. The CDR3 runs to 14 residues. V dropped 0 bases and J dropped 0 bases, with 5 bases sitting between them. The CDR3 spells CASSLDSSTDTQYF. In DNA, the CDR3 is TGCGCCAGCAGCTTGGACTCTAGCACAGATACGCAGTATTTT.

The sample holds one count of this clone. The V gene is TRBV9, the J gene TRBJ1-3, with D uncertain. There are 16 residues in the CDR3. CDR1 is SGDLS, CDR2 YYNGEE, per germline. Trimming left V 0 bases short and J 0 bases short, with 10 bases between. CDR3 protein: CASSVGWSTSGNTIYF. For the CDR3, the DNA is TGTGCCAGCAGCGTAGGGTGGAGTACCTCTGGAAACACCATATATTTT.

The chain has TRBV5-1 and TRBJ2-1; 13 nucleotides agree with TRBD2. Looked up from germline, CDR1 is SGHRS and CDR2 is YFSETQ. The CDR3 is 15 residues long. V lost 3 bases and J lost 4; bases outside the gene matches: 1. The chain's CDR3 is CASSWTSGGYNEQFF. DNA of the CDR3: TGCGCCAGCAGCTGGACTAGCGGGGGATACAATGAGCAGTTCTTC.

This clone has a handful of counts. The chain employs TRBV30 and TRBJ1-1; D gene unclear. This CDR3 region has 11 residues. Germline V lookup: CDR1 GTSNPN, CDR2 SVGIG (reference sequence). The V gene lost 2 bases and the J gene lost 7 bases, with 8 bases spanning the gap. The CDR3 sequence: CAWSPGIEAFF. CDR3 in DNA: TGTGCCTGGAGTCCCGGGATTGAAGCTTTCTTT. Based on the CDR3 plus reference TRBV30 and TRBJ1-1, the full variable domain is SQTIHQWPATLVQPVGSPLSLECTVEGTSNPNLYWYRQAAGRGLQLLFYSVGIGQISSEVPQNLSASRPQDRQFILSSKKLLLSDSGFYLCAWSPGIEAFFGQGTRLTVV.

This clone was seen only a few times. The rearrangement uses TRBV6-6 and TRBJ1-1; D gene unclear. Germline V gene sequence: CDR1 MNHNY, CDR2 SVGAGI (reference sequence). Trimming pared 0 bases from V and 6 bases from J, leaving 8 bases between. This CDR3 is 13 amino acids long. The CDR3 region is CASSYSTESEAFF. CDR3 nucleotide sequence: TGTGCCAGCAGTTACTCTACCGAGTCTGAAGCTTTCTTT.

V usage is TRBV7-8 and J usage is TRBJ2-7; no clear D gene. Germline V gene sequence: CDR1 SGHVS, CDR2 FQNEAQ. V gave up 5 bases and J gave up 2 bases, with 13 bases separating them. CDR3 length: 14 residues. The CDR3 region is CASSRIGRAYEQYF. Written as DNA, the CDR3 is TGTGCCAGCAGCCGAATCGGACGTGCCTACGAGCAGTACTTC.

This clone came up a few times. CDR3 nucleotides: TGTGCCAGCAGCTTACCCGGGGGGGGTGAAAAACTGTTTTTT. It codes for CASSLPGGGEKLFF. The chain joins TRBV7-9 to TRBJ1-4, with D possibly TRBD1 on 5 matching bases. Germline CDR1 and CDR2: SEHNR and FQNEAQ (reference sequence). Trimming took off 2 bases at V and 7 bases at J, with 11 bases between the two ends. The CDR3 is made up of 14 amino acids.

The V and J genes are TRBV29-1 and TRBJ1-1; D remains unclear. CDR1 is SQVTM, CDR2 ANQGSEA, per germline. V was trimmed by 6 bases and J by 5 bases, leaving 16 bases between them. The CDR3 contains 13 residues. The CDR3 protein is CSVPTARGTEAFF. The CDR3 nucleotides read TGCAGCGTCCCGACGGCCAGAGGGACTGAAGCTTTCTTT.

The CDR3 here is CASSSSRGEPQHF. In DNA, the CDR3 is TGTGCCAGCAGTTCTAGCCGCGGTGAGCCCCAGCATTTT. The genes are TRBV2 and TRBJ1-5; D gene uncertain. Germline V gene sequence: CDR1 SNHLY, CDR2 FYNNEI. V lost 5 bases, J lost 8 bases, and 13 bases lay in between. This CDR3 is built from 13 residues.

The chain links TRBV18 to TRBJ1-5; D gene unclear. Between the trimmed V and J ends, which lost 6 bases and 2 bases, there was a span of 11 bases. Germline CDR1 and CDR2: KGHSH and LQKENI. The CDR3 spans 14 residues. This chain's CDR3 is CASSPARGNQPQHF. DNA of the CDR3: TGTGCCAGCTCCCCGGCCCGGGGCAATCAGCCCCAGCATTTT. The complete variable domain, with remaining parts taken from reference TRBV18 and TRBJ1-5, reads NAGVMQNPRHLVRRRGQEARLRCSPMKGHSHVYWYRQLPEEGLKFMVYLQKENIIDESGMPKERFSAEFPKEGPSILRIQQVVRGDSAAYFCASSPARGNQPQHFGDGTRLSIL.